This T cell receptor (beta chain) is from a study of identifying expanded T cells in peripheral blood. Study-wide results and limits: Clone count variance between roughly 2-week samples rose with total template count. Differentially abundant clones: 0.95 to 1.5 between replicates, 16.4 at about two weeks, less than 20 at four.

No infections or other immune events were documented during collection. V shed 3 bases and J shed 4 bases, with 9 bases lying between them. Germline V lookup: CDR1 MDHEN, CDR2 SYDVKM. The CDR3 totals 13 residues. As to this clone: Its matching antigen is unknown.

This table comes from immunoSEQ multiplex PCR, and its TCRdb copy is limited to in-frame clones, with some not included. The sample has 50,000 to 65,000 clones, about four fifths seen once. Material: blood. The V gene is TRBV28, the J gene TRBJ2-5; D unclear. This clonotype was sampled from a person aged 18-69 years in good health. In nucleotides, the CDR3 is TGTGCCAGCAGTTTCCAGTTCCGAGAGACCCAGTACTTC. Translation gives CASSFQFRETQYF.